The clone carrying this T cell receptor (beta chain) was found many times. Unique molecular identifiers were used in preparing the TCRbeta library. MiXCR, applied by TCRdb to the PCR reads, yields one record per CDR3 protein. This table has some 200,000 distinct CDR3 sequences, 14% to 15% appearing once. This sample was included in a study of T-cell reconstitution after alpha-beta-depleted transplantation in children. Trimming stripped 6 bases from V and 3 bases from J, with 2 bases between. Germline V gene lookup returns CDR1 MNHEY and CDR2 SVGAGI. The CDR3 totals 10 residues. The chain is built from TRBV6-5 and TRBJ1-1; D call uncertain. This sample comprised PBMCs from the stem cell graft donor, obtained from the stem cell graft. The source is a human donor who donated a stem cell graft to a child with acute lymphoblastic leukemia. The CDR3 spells CASSDTEAFF. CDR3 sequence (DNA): TGTGCCAGCAGCGACACTGAAGCTTTCTTT.